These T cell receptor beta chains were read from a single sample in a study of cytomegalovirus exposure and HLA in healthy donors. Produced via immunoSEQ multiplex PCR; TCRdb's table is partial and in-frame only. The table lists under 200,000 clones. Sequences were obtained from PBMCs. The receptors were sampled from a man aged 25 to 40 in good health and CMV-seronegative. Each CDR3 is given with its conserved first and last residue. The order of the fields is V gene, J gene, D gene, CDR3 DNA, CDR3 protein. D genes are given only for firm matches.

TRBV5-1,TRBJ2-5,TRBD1,TGCGCCAGCAGCTTGTGGGAGACAGGGGGTGACCAGTACTTC,CASSLWETGGDQYF
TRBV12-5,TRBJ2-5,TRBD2,TGTGCTAGTGGTTTGATGCCCGGGAGGGAGACCCAGTACTTC,CASGLMPGRETQYF
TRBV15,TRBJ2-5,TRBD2,TGTGCCACCAGCAGAGGGGACGCGGGAGTCGGGGAGACCCAGTACTTC,CATSRGDAGVGETQYF
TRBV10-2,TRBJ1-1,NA,TGCGCCAGCAGCCATGGGGGGTCTGAAGCTTTCTTT,CASSHGGSEAFF
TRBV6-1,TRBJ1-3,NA,TGTGCCAGCAGTGATCAGGGTCTTTTCTCTGGAAACACCATATATTTT,CASSDQGLFSGNTIYF
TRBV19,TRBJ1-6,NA,TGTGCCAGTAGTCCCCGCGGGGAGTCCCTCCACTTT,CASSPRGESLHF
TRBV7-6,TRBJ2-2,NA,TGTGCCAGCAGCTTTAGCCCAGGGACGAACACCGGGGAGCTGTTTTTT,CASSFSPGTNTGELFF
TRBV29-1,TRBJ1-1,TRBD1,TGCAGCGTAGATCTCGGACAGGGGACCGGGACTGAAGCTTTCTTT,CSVDLGQGTGTEAFF
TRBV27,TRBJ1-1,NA,TGTGCCAGCAGTTTATCCCCCGTGTTGGGGGGACGGGCTGAAGCTTTCTTT,CASSLSPVLGGRAEAFF
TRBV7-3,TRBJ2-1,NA,TGTGCCAGCAGCTCGTTCGAGCGGAGCTCCTACAATGAGCAGTTCTTC,CASSSFERSSYNEQFF
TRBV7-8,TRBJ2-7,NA,TGTGCCAGCTCAGAAACCGGGACACTGACCTACGAGCAGTACTTC,CASSETGTLTYEQYF
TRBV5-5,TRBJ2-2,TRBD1,TGTGCCAGCAGCTTCGTTTCCGGGACAGGGGGCAGCGGGGAGCTGTTTTTT,CASSFVSGTGGSGELFF
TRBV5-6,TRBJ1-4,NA,TGTGCCAGCAGCTTGCGGGGAACTAATGAAAAACTGTTTTTT,CASSLRGTNEKLFF
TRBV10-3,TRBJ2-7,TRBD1,TGTGCCATCAGCCTCGGACAGGGGAGGCCCTACGAGCAGTACTTC,CAISLGQGRPYEQYF
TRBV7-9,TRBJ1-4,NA,TGTGCCAGCAGCTCCCGGGACACGACTACTAATGAAAAACTGTTTTTT,CASSSRDTTTNEKLFF
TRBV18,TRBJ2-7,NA,TGTGCCAGCTCATCTCTCCTACCCGGTGCCGGGACCTACGAGCAGTACTTC,CASSSLLPGAGTYEQYF
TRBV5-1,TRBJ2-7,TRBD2,TGCGCCAGCAAGTCACTAGCGGGGTCCTACGAGCAGTACTTC,CASKSLAGSYEQYF
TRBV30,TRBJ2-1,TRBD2,TGTGCCTGGCTGTCGCGGGAGGGTAACGCCTACAATGAGCAGTTCTTC,CAWLSREGNAYNEQFF
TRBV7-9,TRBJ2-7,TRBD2,TGTGCCAGCAGCTTTACTAGCGGCTCCTACGAGCAGTACTTC,CASSFTSGSYEQYF
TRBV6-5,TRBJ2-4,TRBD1,TGTGCCAGCAGTTTATCCGGGACAGGGACCAACATTCAGTACTTC,CASSLSGTGTNIQYF
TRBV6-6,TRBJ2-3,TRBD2,TGTGCCAGCAGTTACCCTACTAGAGGCGGGAGTAATACGCAGTATTTT,CASSYPTRGGSNTQYF
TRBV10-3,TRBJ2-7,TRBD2,TGTGCCATCAGTGTAGGGACTAGCGGGTACAACTACGAGCAGTACTTC,CAISVGTSGYNYEQYF
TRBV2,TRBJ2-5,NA,TGTGCCAGCAGTGAAGTAATGAGGGAAGAGACCCAGTACTTC,CASSEVMREETQYF
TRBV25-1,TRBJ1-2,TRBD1,TGTGCCAGCAGAAGAGGGACAGACTATGGCTACACCTTC,CASRRGTDYGYTF
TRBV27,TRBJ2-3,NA,TGTGCCAGCACCCTTAGCCGGGACTTCACAGATACGCAGTATTTT,CASTLSRDFTDTQYF
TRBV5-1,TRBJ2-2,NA,TGCGCCAGCAGCTTACAGGGCGCCGGGGAGCTGTTTTTT,CASSLQGAGELFF
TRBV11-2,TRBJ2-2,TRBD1,TGTGCCAGCAGCCAGGGGTGGACAGGGGCCACCGGGGAGCTGTTTTTT,CASSQGWTGATGELFF
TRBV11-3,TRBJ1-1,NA,TGTGCCAGCAGCCCGAGGTCCGACACTGAAGCTTTCTTT,CASSPRSDTEAFF
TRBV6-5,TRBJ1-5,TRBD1,TGTGCCAGCAGCCCCCGCGACAGGGGCAATCAGCCCCAGCATTTT,CASSPRDRGNQPQHF
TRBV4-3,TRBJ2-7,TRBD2,TGCGCCAGCAGCCAACAGACTAGCGGGAGTGACGAGCAGTACTTC,CASSQQTSGSDEQYF
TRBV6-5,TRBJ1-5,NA,TGTGCCAGCAGTCCTAACAGGGACGATCAGCCCCAGCATTTT,CASSPNRDDQPQHF
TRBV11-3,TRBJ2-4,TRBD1,TGTGCCAGCAGACAGGGGGAAGCCAAAAACATTCAGTACTTC,CASRQGEAKNIQYF
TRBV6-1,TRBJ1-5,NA,TGTGCCAGCAGTGAAGGGGGGGAGGAGGCTCAGCATTTT,CASSEGGEEAQHF
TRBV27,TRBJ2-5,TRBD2,TGTGCCAGCAGTCCAAACCCACCCGGACTAGCGGGAGAGGATGAGACCCAGTACTTC,CASSPNPPGLAGEDETQYF
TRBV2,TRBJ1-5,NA,TGTGCCAGCAGTGAGCGGGTGGCTCAGCCCCAGCATTTT,CASSERVAQPQHF
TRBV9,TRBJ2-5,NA,TGTGCCAGCAGCACTCGACGGCTCGATGAGGCCCAGTACTTC,CASSTRRLDEAQYF
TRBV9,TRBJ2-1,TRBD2,TGTGCCAGCAGCGGGACCGGGCTAGCGGGGTTTTCTGAGCAGTTCTTC,CASSGTGLAGFSEQFF
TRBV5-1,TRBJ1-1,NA,TGCGCCAGCAGCTTGGACGTACAGGGCTCTGAAGCTTTCTTT,CASSLDVQGSEAFF
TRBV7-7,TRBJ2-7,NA,TGTGCCAGCAGCTTAAACCCCGGGTCCGGGGGACGGCAGTACTTC,CASSLNPGSGGRQYF
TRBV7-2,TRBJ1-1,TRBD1,TGTGCCAGCAGAGGCGGGACAGGGTTCACTGAAGCTTTCTTT,CASRGGTGFTEAFF
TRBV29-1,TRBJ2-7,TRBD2,TGCAGCGCCCATATTGCGGGAGTATACGAGCAGTACTTC,CSAHIAGVYEQYF
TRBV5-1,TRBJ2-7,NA,TGCGCCAGCAGCTTGCCCGGGTCCGAGCAGTACTTC,CASSLPGSEQYF